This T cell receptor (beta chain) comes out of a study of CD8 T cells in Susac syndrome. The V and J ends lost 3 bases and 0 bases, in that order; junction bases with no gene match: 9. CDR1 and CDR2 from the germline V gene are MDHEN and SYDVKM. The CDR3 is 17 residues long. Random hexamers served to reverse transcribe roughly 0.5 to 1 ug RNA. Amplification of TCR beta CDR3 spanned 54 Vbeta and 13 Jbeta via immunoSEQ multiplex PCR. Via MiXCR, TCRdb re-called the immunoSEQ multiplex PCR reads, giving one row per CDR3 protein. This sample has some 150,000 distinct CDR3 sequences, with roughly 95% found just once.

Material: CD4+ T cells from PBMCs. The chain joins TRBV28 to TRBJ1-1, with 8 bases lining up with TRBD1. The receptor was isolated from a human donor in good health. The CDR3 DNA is TGTGCCAGCAGTTTGGTAACAGGGGGGTCGGTGAACACTGAAGCTTTCTTT. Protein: CASSLVTGGSVNTEAFF.